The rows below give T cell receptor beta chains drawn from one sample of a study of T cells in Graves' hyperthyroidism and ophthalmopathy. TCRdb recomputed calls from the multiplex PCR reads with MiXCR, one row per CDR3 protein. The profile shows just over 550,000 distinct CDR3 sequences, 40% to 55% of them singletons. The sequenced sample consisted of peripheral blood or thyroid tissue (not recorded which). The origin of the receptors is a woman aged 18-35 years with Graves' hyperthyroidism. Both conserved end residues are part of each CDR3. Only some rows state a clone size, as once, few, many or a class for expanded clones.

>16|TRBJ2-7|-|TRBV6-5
CASSYLTGQSSYEQYF
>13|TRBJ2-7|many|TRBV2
CASSWTLGYEQYF
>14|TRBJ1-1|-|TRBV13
CASSKAGFYAEAFF
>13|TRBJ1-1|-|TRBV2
CASSLGLADEAFF
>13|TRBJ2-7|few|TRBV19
CASSFGEAYEQYF
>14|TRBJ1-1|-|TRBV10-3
CAISERGGSTEAFF
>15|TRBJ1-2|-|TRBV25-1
CASSLSPQGALGYTF
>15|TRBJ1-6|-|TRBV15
CATSSQGQGSSPLHF
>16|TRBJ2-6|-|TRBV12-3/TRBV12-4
CASSSLGVVGANVLTF
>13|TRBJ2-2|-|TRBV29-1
CSVVQSNTGELFF
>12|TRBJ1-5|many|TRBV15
CATSSGGQPQHF
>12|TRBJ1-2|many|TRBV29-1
CSVEEPADGYTF
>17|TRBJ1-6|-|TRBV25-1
CASSSLTGHIYNSPLHF
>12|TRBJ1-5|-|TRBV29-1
CSVDRGLETQHF
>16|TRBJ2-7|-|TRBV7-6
CASSLLGTSGSGEQYF
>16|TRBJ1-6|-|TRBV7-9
CASSESLTGLAAPLHF
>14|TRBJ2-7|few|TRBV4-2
CASSQDPSSYEQYF
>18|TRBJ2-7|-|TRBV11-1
CASTPPTSGRAWSYEQYF
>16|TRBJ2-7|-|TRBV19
CASSVLGGGGSYEQYF
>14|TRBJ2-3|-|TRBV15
CATSPLGVPDTQYF
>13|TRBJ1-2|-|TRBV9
CASSPDGPYGYTF
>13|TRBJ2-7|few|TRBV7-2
CASSSHRVYEQYF
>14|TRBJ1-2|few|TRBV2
CAWNVLTGKDGYTF
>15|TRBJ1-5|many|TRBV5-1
CASSLDGLPHQPQHF
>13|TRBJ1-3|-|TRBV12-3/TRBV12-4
CASGMISGNTIYF
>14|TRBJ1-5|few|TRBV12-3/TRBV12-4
CASSVRGNNQPQHF
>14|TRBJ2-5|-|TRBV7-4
CASSLAGGAETQYF
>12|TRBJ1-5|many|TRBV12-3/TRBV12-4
CASSSLGQPQHF
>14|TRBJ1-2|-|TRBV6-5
CASSFSYTGSGYTF
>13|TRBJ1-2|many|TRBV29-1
CSVASSLSFGYTF
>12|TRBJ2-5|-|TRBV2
CASTDTKETQYF
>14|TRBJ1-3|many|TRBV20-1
CSAPPDGSGNTIYF
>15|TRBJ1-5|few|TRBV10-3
CAISESFGEGQPQHF
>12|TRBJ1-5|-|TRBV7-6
CASSLSPSYEHF
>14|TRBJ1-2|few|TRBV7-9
CASSLSQGASGYTF
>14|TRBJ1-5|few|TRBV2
CASSGGLFDQPQHF
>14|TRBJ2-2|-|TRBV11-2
CASSLDRGAGELFF
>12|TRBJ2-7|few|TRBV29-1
CSVESYTSEQYF
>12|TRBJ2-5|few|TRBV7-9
CASSAYIETQYF
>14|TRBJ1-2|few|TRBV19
CASRERTSNYGYTF
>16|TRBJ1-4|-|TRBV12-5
CASGLYLAGYNEKLFF
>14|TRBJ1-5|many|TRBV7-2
CASSVAYSNQPQHF
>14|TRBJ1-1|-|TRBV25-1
CASSMGQTNTEASF
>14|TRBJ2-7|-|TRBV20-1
CSASGGSGVYEQYF
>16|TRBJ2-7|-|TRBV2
CASSLRLAGGFNEQYF
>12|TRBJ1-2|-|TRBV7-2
CASSLIPGEETF
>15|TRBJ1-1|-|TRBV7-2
CASSLRWERNTEAFF
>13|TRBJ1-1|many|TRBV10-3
CAINPTENTEAFF
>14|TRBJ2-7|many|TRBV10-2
CASGTSGQSYEQYF
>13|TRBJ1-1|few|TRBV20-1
CSASGDSNTEAFF
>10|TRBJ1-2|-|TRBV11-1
CAAQNYGYTF
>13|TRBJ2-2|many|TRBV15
CATSRPNTGELFF
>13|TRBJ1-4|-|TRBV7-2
CASSLAGHGKLFF